The entry below gives a single T cell receptor beta chain sequence along with its context. There are a few counts of this clonotype. Its binding antigen is unknown. No per-base quality is available; no much larger clone lies one base away. Library creation used RT-PCR. TCRdb shows the sequencer as Illumina HiSeq 2500. TCRdb reprocessing: public reads trimmed at Q25 with fastp, clones called with MiXCR, in-frame beta chains kept. Rows with a matching CDR3 protein are joined into one entry that keeps the most common DNA and genes. This sample has approximately 700,000 distinct CDR3 sequences in its table, and approximately 15% of those were observed once. In total, the top ten clones hold around 6.5% of the sample. The germline V gene encodes CDR1 SEHNR and CDR2 FQNEAQ (reference sequence). The trim is 6 bases for V and 0 bases for J, with a gap of 14 bases between the germline ends. CDR3 length: 15 amino acids, cysteine to phenylalanine. CDR3 DNA is the only sequence kept; it has 45 bases, read in frame from the first base.

The data were taken from a study of response to subunit inactivated influenza vaccine (dated by TCRdb to 2017 to 2018). Looking at the study overall: The study used deep quantitative T cell receptor repertoire profiling to track responses to a trivalent subunit inactivated influenza vaccine.

Results the study describes overall, beyond this receptor: The authors proposed that each seasonal influenza vaccination may bring in only a limited number of new T cells.

This specimen was PBMCs from blood, taken approximately 15 days before vaccination. The receptor's source is a man in his fifties who received an inactivated influenza vaccine. Donor details come from another sample of the same person, matched by shared clones. Here the chain combines TRBV7-9 and TRBJ1-2; TRBD1 is perhaps the D gene, given 6 matching bases. The CDR3 loop reads CASRSTGFTNYGYTF. The nucleotides read TGTGCCAGCAGGTCAACAGGGTTCACTAACTATGGCTACACCTTC.